The 32 T cell receptor beta chains in this list originate from one sample, sequenced in a study of T cell repertoires in cytomegalovirus infection. From the reads, TCRdb called clonotypes with MiXCR, one entry per CDR3 protein. The profile covers about 50,000 distinct CDR3 sequences, with around 20% appearing a single time and roughly 78% taken by the ten largest. The antigens of these receptors remain unknown. Sequenced here: CD8+ T cells from cultured PBMCs, sampled from culture after CMV antigen stimulation. The receptors originated from a human donor in good health (CMV status not recorded). Some clones in this sample may be carry-over from other donors' samples.

This clonotype has just a few counts. The CDR3 spells CASSLERGPLYEQYF. The CDR3, as DNA: TGTGCCAGCAGCTTAGAGCGCGGACCCCTCTACGAGCAGTACTTC. The chain combines TRBV7-8 with TRBJ2-7; unclear D gene. There are 15 residues in the CDR3. CDR1 and CDR2 from the germline V gene are SGHVS and FQNEAQ. V lost 1 base to trimming and J lost 3 bases, with 13 bases between them.

This clonotype came up a few times. This chain uses TRBV30 with TRBJ2-4, with TRBD1 identical over 8 bases. The CDR3 spans 14 residues. Unmatched junction bases numbered 5, after V lost 2 bases and J lost 5 bases. Germline-derived CDR1 and CDR2 are GTSNPN and SVGIG (reference sequence). In DNA form, the CDR3 reads TGTGCCTGGAGTTTGTGGGGACAGGAAAACATTCAGTACTTC. Translating it yields CAWSLWGQENIQYF.

This clonotype was seen a few times. This rearrangement joins TRBV7-2 to TRBJ2-1; TRBD2 matches 12 bases. CDR3 length: 17 residues. CDR1 and CDR2 from the germline V gene are SGHTA and FQGNSA. The junction had 6 bases not matched to a gene; V was cut back by 5 bases and J by 1 base. CDR3 loop: CASSLGLAGTSYNEQFF. In nucleotides, the CDR3 is TGTGCCAGCAGCCTTGGACTAGCGGGGACTTCCTACAATGAGCAGTTCTTC.

The chain has TRBV27 and TRBJ2-5; 8 nucleotides align to TRBD2. The CDR3 covers 15 residues. The germline CDR1 and CDR2 sequences are MNHEY and SMNVEV (reference sequence). V was clipped by 6 bases and J by 1 base; unmatched bases: 7. CDR3 DNA sequence: TGTGCCAGCAGCGGGGGGGCGGGAGGCCAAGAGACCCAGTACTTC. Translating it yields CASSGGAGGQETQYF.

This clonotype was counted only a few times. This rearrangement joins TRBV7-8 to TRBJ2-7; unclear D gene. From germline, CDR1 is SGHVS and CDR2 FQNEAQ. The V gene lost 0 bases and the J gene lost 1 base, with 4 bases spanning the gap. The CDR3 loop spans 13 amino acids. The CDR3 loop is CASSLAQSYEQYF. The CDR3 DNA reads TGTGCCAGCAGCTTAGCCCAATCCTACGAGCAGTACTTC.

This clonotype was observed a handful of times. This chain joins TRBV6-6 and TRBJ1-5, with a possible D match to TRBD1 (5 bases). The CDR3 extends over 14 amino acids. The V gene lost 7 bases and the J gene lost 6 bases, with 16 bases spanning the gap. Germline CDR1 reads MNHNY; CDR2 reads SVGAGI (reference sequence). CDR3 DNA: TGTGCCAGCACCTCGCGAGGGGACGGTCAGCCCCAGCATTTT. It codes for CASTSRGDGQPQHF.

Here the CDR3 DNA reads TGCGCCAGCAGCCAAGATAGCGGGGGGGCTGTTAATGAGCAGTTCTTC. This codes for CASSQDSGGAVNEQFF. The rearrangement uses TRBV4-3 and TRBJ2-1, with 11 positions matching TRBD2. Germline V CDR1 and CDR2: LGHNA, YSLEER. This CDR3 is built from 16 residues. V was clipped by 0 bases and J by 7 bases; unmatched bases: 5.

In this sample, this clonotype turned up a few times. The chain recombines TRBV19 with TRBJ1-2; the D gene is possibly TRBD1 (5 bases). The V gene's germline CDR1 is LNHDA and CDR2 SQIVND (reference sequence). The CDR3 consists of 14 residues. V was pared by 5 bases and J by 8 bases, with 18 bases between. DNA for the CDR3: TGTGCCAGTAGTTTTCCCACAGGATTTGGCGGCTACACCTTC. The encoded protein is CASSFPTGFGGYTF.

There are a few counts of this clonotype. The rearrangement uses TRBV4-1 and TRBJ2-7, with TRBD1 matching over 7 bases. This CDR3 contains 13 residues. CDR1 is MGHRA and CDR2 is YSYEKL in the germline V gene. Trimming took 5 bases from V and 4 from J; bases not matched to a gene: 5. The CDR3 loop reads CASSFQGDYEQYF. The CDR3, as DNA: TGCGCCAGCAGCTTTCAGGGGGATTACGAGCAGTACTTC.

This clonotype was seen a handful of times. This chain links TRBV6-1 with TRBJ2-5; D unresolved. The CDR3 is 14 residues long. Looked up from germline, CDR1 is MNHNS and CDR2 is SASEGT. V shed 2 bases and J shed 0 bases, with 7 bases lying between them. CDR3 sequence: CASSELPYQETQYF. CDR3 nucleotides: TGTGCCAGCAGTGAACTTCCGTACCAAGAGACCCAGTACTTC.

The V gene is TRBV4-1, the J gene TRBJ2-3; 8 nucleotides align to TRBD2. This CDR3 is 16 amino acids long. V gave up 5 bases and J gave up 5 bases; unmatched junction bases: 12. CDR1 and CDR2 (germline): MGHRA, YSYEKL. CDR3 region: CASSLRASGGKDTQYF. CDR3 DNA sequence: TGCGCCAGCAGCTTACGGGCCAGCGGGGGAAAAGATACGCAGTATTTT.

The sample holds a few counts of this clonotype. This sequence joins TRBV7-9 and TRBJ2-3; tentatively, D is TRBD1 (5 bases). This CDR3 spans 15 amino acids. In germline, CDR1 is SEHNR, CDR2 FQNEAQ (reference sequence). The germline V and J ends were trimmed by 3 bases and 4 bases, with 14 bases remaining between them. Written as DNA, the CDR3 is TGTGCCAGCAGCTTTCGTCAGGGTGATTCAGATACGCAGTATTTT. Translation: CASSFRQGDSDTQYF.

V and J are TRBV6-2 or TRBV6-3 and TRBJ1-1; D ambiguous. The CDR3 totals 13 residues. Trimming removed 5 bases at V and 8 bases at J, with 15 bases between. Germline assignment: CDR1 MNHEY and CDR2 SVGEGT. The CDR3 bases are TGTGCCAGCAGTGACGACCCTCGTTTGGAAGCTTTCTTT. Its translation: CASSDDPRLEAFF.

This clonotype was counted a few times. This chain uses TRBV29-1 with TRBJ2-3, with 7 bases aligning to TRBD2. Trimming took 7 bases from V and 6 from J; bases not matched to a gene: 10. Germline V gives CDR1 SQVTM, CDR2 ANQGSEA. This CDR3 spans 13 amino acids. The CDR3 coding sequence is TGCAGCGCCGCCTACTCCGGGAGGGATACGCAGTATTTT. This sequence encodes CSAAYSGRDTQYF.

The chain joins TRBV6-2 or TRBV6-3 to TRBJ2-3; D gene uncertain. The CDR3 extends over 16 amino acids. Germline-derived CDR1 and CDR2 are MNHEY and SVGEGT. The V gene lost 5 bases and the J gene lost 2 bases, with 17 bases spanning the gap. CDR3 protein: CASSGLGNPNTDTQYF. CDR3 in DNA: TGTGCCAGCAGTGGTTTGGGAAACCCGAACACAGATACGCAGTATTTT.

This chain uses TRBV6-5 with TRBJ2-1; D possibly corresponds to TRBD1 (5 bases). The CDR3 totals 14 residues. The germline V and J ends were trimmed by 6 bases and 7 bases, with 16 bases remaining between them. Germline V gene sequence: CDR1 MNHEY, CDR2 SVGAGI. The CDR3 is CASRLQQVNNEQFF. The CDR3 DNA follows: TGTGCCAGCAGGCTGCAACAGGTTAATAATGAGCAGTTCTTC.

This clonotype was counted between two and nine times. This chain links TRBV5-6 with TRBJ1-2; weak D call: TRBD1 (5 bases). CDR3 length equals 15 residues. The germline gives CDR1 SGHDT, CDR2 YYEEEE. Trimming stripped 4 bases from V and 3 bases from J, with 16 bases between. This CDR3 is CASSGSLREDYGYTF. CDR3 nucleotides: TGTGCCAGCAGCGGATCTCTCAGGGAGGACTATGGCTACACCTTC.

The CDR3, as DNA: TGTGCCAGCAGCTTACTTGCGGGAGCCGAGCAGTACTTC. This codes for CASSLLAGAEQYF. The chain uses TRBV7-2 and TRBJ2-7, with 7 bases aligning to TRBD2. This CDR3 has 13 amino acids. Germline trimming cut 2 bases from V and 6 bases from J; bases unmatched to any gene: 4. Germline values: CDR1 SGHTA, CDR2 FQGNSA. Full variable domain (outside the CDR3, taken from reference TRBV7-2 and TRBJ2-7): GAGVSQSPSNKVTEKGKDVELRCDPISGHTALYWYRQSLGQGLEFLIYFQGNSAPDKSGLPSDRFSAERTGGSVSTLTIQRTQQEDSAVYLCASSLLAGAEQYFGPGTRLTVT.

This chain uses TRBV7-2 with TRBJ1-2; D gene uncertain. The V end was cut by 1 base, the J end by 5 bases, with 5 bases between. The germline gives CDR1 SGHTA, CDR2 FQGNSA. The CDR3 consists of 12 residues. The CDR3 bases are TGTGCCAGCAGCTTAGAGGGTTATGGCTACACCTTC. The encoded protein is CASSLEGYGYTF.

This clonotype was seen a handful of times. This sequence joins TRBV7-2 and TRBJ2-7; 9 bases are shared with TRBD1. The CDR3 is 15 residues long. The V gene's germline CDR1 is SGHTA and CDR2 FQGNSA. V gave up 0 bases and J gave up 6 bases; unmatched junction bases: 6. CDR3 protein: CASSLAEGTGFEQYF. In DNA form, the CDR3 reads TGTGCCAGCAGCTTAGCAGAGGGGACAGGGTTCGAGCAGTACTTC.

This clonotype was observed once. This chain connects TRBV27 to TRBJ2-2, with D hard to call. The CDR3 consists of 13 residues. V gave up 6 bases and J gave up 2 bases, with 7 bases separating them. Germline CDR1 and CDR2: MNHEY and SMNVEV (reference sequence). CDR3 sequence: CASSFYNTGELFF. The CDR3 DNA reads as TGTGCCAGCAGCTTCTACAACACCGGGGAGCTGTTTTTT.

The chain recombines TRBV11-2 with TRBJ2-2; D may be TRBD1 or TRBD2 (5 bases each). Trimming pared 1 base from V and 4 bases from J, leaving 16 bases between. In germline, CDR1 is SGHAT, CDR2 FQNNGV. The CDR3 runs to 17 residues. CDR3 coding DNA: TGTGCCAGCAGCTTAGTTGGGGCTAGCTCCCCCACCGGGGAGCTGTTTTTT. Protein: CASSLVGASSPTGELFF. The entire variable domain, with the rest obtained from reference TRBV11-2 and TRBJ2-2, is as follows: EAGVAQSPRYKIIEKRQSVAFWCNPISGHATLYWYQQILGQGPKLLIQFQNNGVVDDSQLPKDRFSAERLKGVDSTLKIQPAKLEDSAVYLCASSLVGASSPTGELFFGEGSRLTVL.

The chain carries TRBV5-6 and TRBJ2-5, with D unclear. CDR3 length: 12 amino acids. Germline V gives CDR1 SGHDT, CDR2 YYEEEE. V shed 4 bases and J shed 5 bases, with 9 bases lying between them. The CDR3: CASSANGETQYF. The CDR3 DNA reads TGTGCCAGCAGCGCCAATGGGGAGACCCAGTACTTC.

The chain is built from TRBV29-1 and TRBJ2-6; D not certain. The V end was cut by 8 bases, the J end by 0 bases, with 5 bases between. There are 12 residues in the CDR3. CDR1 and CDR2 (germline): SQVTM, ANQGSEA. The DNA for the CDR3 is TGCAGCACTCTCTCTGGGGCCAACGTCCTGACTTTC. It codes for CSTLSGANVLTF.

This clonotype came up a few times. The CDR3 coding sequence is TGTGCCAGCAGCGTGTCAGGGGACCACACAGATACGCAGTATTTT. Translating gives CASSVSGDHTDTQYF. The V and J genes are TRBV7-9 and TRBJ2-3; D possibly corresponds to TRBD1 (6 bases). V lost 5 bases and J 2 bases, leaving 14 bases between the germline ends. Germline V gene data show CDR1 as SEHNR and CDR2 as FQNEAQ (reference sequence). This CDR3 contains 15 residues.

The gene calls are TRBV6-2 or TRBV6-3 and TRBJ2-7; D is possibly TRBD1 (6 bases). Germline assignment: CDR1 MNHEY and CDR2 SVGEGT. The CDR3 totals 13 residues. Trimming cost V 6 bases and J 4 bases, with 13 bases left between them. The CDR3 bases are TGTGCCAGCAGCCCCGGACAGATTTACGAGCAGTACTTC. It codes for CASSPGQIYEQYF.

This clonotype was counted a few times. The chain combines TRBV5-5 with TRBJ1-5, with D perhaps TRBD1 (6 bases). The CDR3 runs 16 residues. V lost 1 base, J lost 6 bases, and 17 bases lay in between. CDR1 is SGHKS, CDR2 YYEKEE, per germline (reference sequence). CDR3 sequence reads: CASSLRSQRGAQPQHF. The CDR3, as DNA: TGTGCCAGCAGCTTGCGCTCGCAGAGGGGGGCTCAGCCCCAGCATTTT.

V and J are TRBV7-6 and TRBJ2-7, with D perhaps given as TRBD1 or TRBD2 (5 bases each). Looked up from germline, CDR1 is SGHVS and CDR2 is FNYEAQ. The V end lost 1 base, the J end lost 0 bases, and 16 bases lay between the germline ends. CDR3 length: 17 amino acids. The CDR3 protein is CASSLVGAGGDSYEQYF. The CDR3 nucleotides are TGTGCCAGCAGCTTAGTCGGGGCCGGAGGCGACTCCTACGAGCAGTACTTC. Full variable domain (remainder filled in from reference TRBV7-6 and TRBJ2-7): GAGVSQSPRYKVTKRGQDVALRCDPISGHVSLYWYRQALGQGPEFLTYFNYEAQQDKSGLPNDRFSAERPEGSISTLTIQRTEQRDSAMYRCASSLVGAGGDSYEQYFGPGTRLTVT.

The chain employs TRBV6-5 and TRBJ1-2; D is uncertain. This CDR3 has 12 residues. Trimming removed 8 bases at V and 0 bases at J, with 7 bases between. Germline CDR1 reads MNHEY; CDR2 reads SVGAGI. CDR3 sequence reads: CASGASNYGYTF. The CDR3 nucleotides read TGTGCCAGCGGTGCATCTAACTATGGCTACACCTTC.

The chain is built from TRBV3-1 and TRBJ1-6, with D possibly TRBD1 on 5 matching bases. Per germline, CDR1 LGHDT and CDR2 YNNKEL (reference sequence). CDR3 length: 15 residues. The ends were cut back, 0 bases at V and 7 bases at J, with 10 bases in the middle. The DNA for the CDR3 is TGTGCCAGCAGCCAAGAATGGGGCGCGAATTCACCCCTCCACTTT. Translation: CASSQEWGANSPLHF.

The V call is TRBV7-2, the J call TRBJ2-2; TRBD1 is a possible D gene (6 bases). There are 15 residues in the CDR3. Germline loops: CDR1 SGHTA, CDR2 FQGNSA. Trimming removed 3 bases at V and 1 base at J, with 9 bases between. In nucleotides, the CDR3 is TGTGCCAGCAGCTTTAGGACAGTGAACACCGGGGAGCTGTTTTTT. Encoded protein: CASSFRTVNTGELFF.

This clonotype was counted between two and nine times. The chain is built from TRBV10-3 and TRBJ2-3; possible D gene TRBD2, 7 bases. The CDR3 contains 13 residues. Per the germline V gene, CDR1 is ENHRY and CDR2 is SYGVKD. V lost 7 bases and J 2 bases, leaving 10 bases between the germline ends. Here the CDR3 reads CAITGGLTDTQYF. The CDR3 nucleotides are TGTGCCATCACGGGGGGCCTCACAGATACGCAGTATTTT.